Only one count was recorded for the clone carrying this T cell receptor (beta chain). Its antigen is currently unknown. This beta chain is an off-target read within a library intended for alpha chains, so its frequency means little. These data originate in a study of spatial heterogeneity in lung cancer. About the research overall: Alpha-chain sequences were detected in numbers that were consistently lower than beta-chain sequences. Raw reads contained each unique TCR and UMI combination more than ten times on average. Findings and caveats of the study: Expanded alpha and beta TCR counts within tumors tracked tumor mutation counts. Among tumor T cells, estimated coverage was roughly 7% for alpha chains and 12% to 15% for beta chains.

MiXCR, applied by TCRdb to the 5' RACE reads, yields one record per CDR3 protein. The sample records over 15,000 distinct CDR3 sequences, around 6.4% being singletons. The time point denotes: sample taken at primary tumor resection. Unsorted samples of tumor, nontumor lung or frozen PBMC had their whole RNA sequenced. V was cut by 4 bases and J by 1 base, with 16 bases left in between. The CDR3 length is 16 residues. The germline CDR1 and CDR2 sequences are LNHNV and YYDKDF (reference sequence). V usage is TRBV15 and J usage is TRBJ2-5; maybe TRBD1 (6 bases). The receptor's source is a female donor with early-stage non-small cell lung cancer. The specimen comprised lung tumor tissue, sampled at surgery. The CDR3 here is CATSTAATGRQETQYF. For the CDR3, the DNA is TGTGCCACCAGCACCGCCGCAACAGGGCGCCAAGAGACCCAGTACTTC.